Below are 17 T cell receptor beta chains sequenced from a single sample in a study of T cells in Graves' hyperthyroidism and ophthalmopathy. TCR beta CDR3 regions were amplified from RNA. RT-PCR in the first round (using the HTBI primer set) targeted the TCR CDR3. TCRdb called the multiplex PCR reads again in MiXCR, with one record for every CDR3 protein. The sample records under 400,000 distinct CDR3 sequences, roughly 18% being singletons. Sequencing was performed on blood. The receptors stem from a woman between 50 and 59 years old with Graves' hyperthyroidism.

The rearrangement uses TRBV20-1 and TRBJ2-7; the D is unclear. Trimming removed 0 bases from V and 4 bases from J, with 7 bases in between. CDR3 length: 12 residues. Germline loops: CDR1 DFQATT, CDR2 SNEGSKA (reference sequence). CDR3 in amino acids: CSARELSYEQYF. Written as DNA, the CDR3 is TGCAGTGCTAGAGAGCTATCATACGAGCAGTACTTC.

There are many counts of this clonotype. The V and J genes are TRBV6-1 and TRBJ2-1, with unresolved D. This CDR3 comprises 11 residues. The V end was cut by 5 bases, the J end by 10 bases, with 9 bases between. CDR1 and CDR2 (germline): MNHNS, SASEGT. CDR3 bases: TGTGCCAGCAGTCGCTCAGGCGAGCAGTTCTTC. Residues: CASSRSGEQFF.

The chain carries TRBV28 and TRBJ1-3; D is ambiguous. V lost 3 bases, J lost 0 bases, and 9 bases lay in between. Germline V gene lookup returns CDR1 MDHEN and CDR2 SYDVKM. This CDR3 contains 15 residues. The CDR3 reads CASSLGLTSGNTIYF. CDR3 bases: TGTGCCAGCAGTTTGGGCTTAACCTCTGGAAACACCATATATTTT. Looking up the rest from reference TRBV28 and TRBJ1-3 gives the full variable domain: DVKVTQSSRYLVKRTGEKVFLECVQDMDHENMFWYRQDPGLGLRLIYFSYDVKMKEKGDIPEGYSVSREKKERFSLILESASTNQTSMYLCASSLGLTSGNTIYFGEGSWLTVV.

This clonotype was seen at least ten times. The gene calls are TRBV20-1 and TRBJ2-1; weak D call: TRBD2 (5 bases). Germline CDR1 and CDR2: DFQATT and SNEGSKA (reference sequence). V was clipped by 0 bases and J by 8 bases, with 17 bases between them. The CDR3 has 15 residues. The CDR3: CSARDLGSPIHEQFF. In DNA form, the CDR3 reads TGCAGTGCTAGAGATTTGGGGAGTCCTATCCATGAGCAGTTCTTC.

This clonotype was recorded many times. This chain connects TRBV20-1 to TRBJ1-1; tentative D call: TRBD1 (6 bases). The germline CDR1 and CDR2 sequences are DFQATT and SNEGSKA (reference sequence). This CDR3 is built from 13 residues. V was clipped by 5 bases and J by 1 base, with 11 bases between them. CDR3 sequence reads: CSAQGQTNTEAFF. CDR3 bases: TGCAGTGCTCAAGGACAGACGAACACTGAAGCTTTCTTT.

V is TRBV24-1 and J is TRBJ2-1, with TRBD1 matching 12 bases. The CDR3 contains 16 residues. The V segment lost 3 bases and the J segment 6 bases; nucleotides outside the gene matches: 5. The germline gives CDR1 KGHDR, CDR2 SFDVKD. As DNA, the CDR3 is TGTGCCACCAGTGATCATGGGACAGGGGGCCCCAATGAGCAGTTCTTC. This codes for CATSDHGTGGPNEQFF.

V gene TRBV16 combines with J gene TRBJ2-1; possibly TRBD1 or TRBD2 for D (5 bases each). V lost 1 base and J lost 8, with 12 bases in between. The CDR3 is made up of 14 amino acids. From germline, CDR1 is KGHSY and CDR2 FQNENV. The CDR3 DNA is TGTGCCAGCAGCCAATGGGGGTGGAATTATGAGCAGTTCTTC. This sequence encodes CASSQWGWNYEQFF.

This clonotype was found a few times. The chain has TRBV5-1 and TRBJ2-5, with 8 bases identical to TRBD1. The CDR3 has 15 residues. Germline CDR1 is SGHRS and CDR2 is YFSETQ. V gave up 5 bases and J gave up 4 bases; unmatched junction bases: 10. CDR3 amino acids: CASRKQTGVPETQYF. Here the CDR3 DNA reads TGCGCCAGCAGGAAACAGACAGGGGTCCCAGAGACCCAGTACTTC.

This clonotype came up many times. The J gene is TRBJ2-1, the V gene TRBV5-1; D possibly corresponds to TRBD2 (6 bases). The CDR3 covers 15 residues. Germline lookup yields CDR1 SGHRS and CDR2 YFSETQ. The ends were cut back, 4 bases at V and 3 bases at J, with 14 bases in the middle. The DNA of the CDR3 is TGCGCCAGCAGCCGCCTTCCGGGAGACTACAATGAGCAGTTCTTC. It translates to CASSRLPGDYNEQFF. Variable domain in full (rest from reference TRBV5-1 and TRBJ2-1): KAGVTQTPRYLIKTRGQQVTLSCSPISGHRSVSWYQQTPGQGLQFLFEYFSETQRNKGNFPGRFSGRQFSNSRSEMNVSTLELGDSALYLCASSRLPGDYNEQFFGPGTRLTVL.

The V gene is TRBV9, the J gene TRBJ1-1; maybe TRBD1 (6 bases). The germline V gene has CDR1 SGDLS and CDR2 YYNGEE. CDR3 length: 16 residues. Trimming stripped 0 bases from V and 0 bases from J, with 12 bases between. The CDR3: CASSVDEGGMNTEAFF. The CDR3 nucleotides read TGTGCCAGCAGCGTAGATGAGGGGGGAATGAACACTGAAGCTTTCTTT.

The rearrangement links TRBV7-6 to TRBJ2-2, with 8 bases matching TRBD2. This CDR3 has 17 residues. Trimming took 1 base from V and 6 from J; bases not matched to a gene: 10. CDR1 is SGHVS, CDR2 FNYEAQ, per germline. The CDR3 DNA reads TGTGCCAGCAGCTTAGACGGCGGGGGGCAACCTCCCGGGGAGCTGTTTTTT. Its translation is CASSLDGGGQPPGELFF.

V gene TRBV20-1 combines with J gene TRBJ2-3; D uncertain. Germline V gives CDR1 DFQATT, CDR2 SNEGSKA (reference sequence). Trimming cost V 6 bases and J 3 bases, with 13 bases left between them. The CDR3 has 13 residues. CDR3: CSAPVVGTDTQYF. DNA for the CDR3: TGCAGTGCCCCAGTGGTAGGGACAGATACGCAGTATTTT.

This clonotype appeared many times. The chain employs TRBV12-3 or TRBV12-4 and TRBJ2-1; D is unclear. The CDR3 spans 15 residues. V was clipped by 2 bases and J by 0 bases, with 8 bases between them. The CDR3 here is CASSLQESSYNEQFF. In DNA, the CDR3 is TGTGCCAGCAGTTTACAGGAGAGCTCCTACAATGAGCAGTTCTTC.

This clonotype came up a few times. The V call is TRBV7-9, the J call TRBJ2-3; a possible D gene is TRBD2 (6 bases). V was clipped by 2 bases and J by 0 bases, with 12 bases between them. CDR1 is SEHNR, CDR2 FQNEAQ, per germline (reference sequence). This CDR3 spans 16 amino acids. The CDR3: CASSLQLSGSTDTQYF. Here the CDR3 DNA reads TGTGCCAGCAGCTTACAATTAAGCGGGAGCACAGATACGCAGTATTTT.

This clonotype has a count of ten or more. This chain links TRBV11-2 with TRBJ1-1, with D possibly TRBD1 on 5 matching bases. CDR3 length: 13 amino acids. Trimming took 5 bases from V and 0 from J, leaving 7 bases between them. Germline V CDR1 and CDR2: SGHAT, FQNNGV. CDR3 sequence reads: CASSRGLNTEAFF. The DNA of the CDR3 is TGTGCCAGCAGCCGGGGGTTGAACACTGAAGCTTTCTTT.

The chain couples TRBV2 to TRBJ2-1, with TRBD2 matching 13 bases. Germline CDR1 is SNHLY and CDR2 is FYNNEI. This CDR3 spans 14 amino acids. Trimming at V came to 8 bases and at J to 6 bases, leaving 4 bases not matched to a gene. The chain's CDR3 is CASSWTSGSNEQFF. CDR3 DNA sequence: TGTGCCAGCTCTTGGACTAGCGGGAGCAATGAGCAGTTCTTC.

This clonotype has ten or more counts. The V and J genes are TRBV12-3 or TRBV12-4 and TRBJ1-1; maybe TRBD1 (5 bases). Trimming shortened V by 6 bases and J by 3 bases, and 11 bases separated the two germline ends. CDR3 size: 13 residues. The CDR3 loop is CASSHGADTEAFF. The CDR3 DNA sequence: TGTGCCAGCAGCCATGGGGCTGACACTGAAGCTTTCTTT.